The clone carrying this T cell receptor beta chain was counted between two and nine times. This specimen belongs to a study of T cells in Graves' hyperthyroidism and ophthalmopathy. RNA transcripts were the template for amplifying TCR beta CDR3 regions. TCR CDR3 underwent first-round RT-PCR with the HTBI primer set. TCRdb used MiXCR to reprocess the multiplex PCR reads, holding one entry per CDR3 protein. The sample yields about 610,000 distinct CDR3 sequences, under 15% seen once. In germline, CDR1 is KGHSH, CDR2 LQKENI. V lost 3 bases to trimming and J lost 0 bases; unmatched junction nucleotides: 11. The CDR3 has 18 amino acids.

This clonotype was obtained from a woman aged 40 to 50 with Graves' ophthalmopathy. This chain links TRBV18 with TRBJ1-5; 7 bases line up with TRBD1. The sample taken for sequencing was blood. CDR3 nucleotide sequence: TGTGCCAGCTCACCTCGTGGTCGACAGGGAACTAGCAATCAGCCCCAGCATTTT. Protein product: CASSPRGRQGTSNQPQHF.